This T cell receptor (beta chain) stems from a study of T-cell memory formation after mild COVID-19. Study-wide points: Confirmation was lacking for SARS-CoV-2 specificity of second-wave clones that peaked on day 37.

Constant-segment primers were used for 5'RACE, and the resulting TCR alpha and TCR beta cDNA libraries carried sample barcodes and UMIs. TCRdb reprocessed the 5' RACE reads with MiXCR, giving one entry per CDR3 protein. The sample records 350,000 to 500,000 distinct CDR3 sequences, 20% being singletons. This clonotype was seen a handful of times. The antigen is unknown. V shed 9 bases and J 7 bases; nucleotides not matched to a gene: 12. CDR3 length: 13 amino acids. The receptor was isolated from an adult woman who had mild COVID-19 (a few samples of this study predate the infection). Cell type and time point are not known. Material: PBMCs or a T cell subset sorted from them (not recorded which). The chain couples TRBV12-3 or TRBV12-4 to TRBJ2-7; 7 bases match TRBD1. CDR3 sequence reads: CARGGEASREQYF. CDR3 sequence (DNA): TGTGCCAGAGGGGGCGAGGCTTCTCGTGAGCAGTACTTC.